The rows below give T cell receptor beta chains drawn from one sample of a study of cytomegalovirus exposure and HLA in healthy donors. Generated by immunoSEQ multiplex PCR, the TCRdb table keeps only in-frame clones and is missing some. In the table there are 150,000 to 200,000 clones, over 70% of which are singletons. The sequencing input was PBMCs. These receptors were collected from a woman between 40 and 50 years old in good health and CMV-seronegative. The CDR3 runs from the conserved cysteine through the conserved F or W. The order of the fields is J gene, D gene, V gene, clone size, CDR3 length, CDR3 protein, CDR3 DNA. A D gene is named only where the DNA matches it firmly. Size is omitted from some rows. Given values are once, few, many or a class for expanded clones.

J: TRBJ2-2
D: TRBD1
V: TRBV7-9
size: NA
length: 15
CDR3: CASSFRTGSPGELFF
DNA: TGTGCCAGCAGCTTCAGGACAGGGTCTCCCGGGGAGCTGTTTTTT

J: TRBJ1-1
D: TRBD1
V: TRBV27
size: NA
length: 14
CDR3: CASSALTGGVEAFF
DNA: TGTGCCAGCAGTGCGTTGACAGGGGGCGTTGAAGCTTTCTTT

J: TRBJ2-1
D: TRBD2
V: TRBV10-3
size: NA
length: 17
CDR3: CAISESGAGRGVNEQFF
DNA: TGTGCCATCAGTGAGTCCGGGGCAGGGAGGGGAGTCAATGAGCAGTTCTTC

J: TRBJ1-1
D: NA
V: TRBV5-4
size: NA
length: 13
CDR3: CASSFPTNTEAFF
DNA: TGTGCCAGCAGCTTCCCTACTAACACTGAAGCTTTCTTT

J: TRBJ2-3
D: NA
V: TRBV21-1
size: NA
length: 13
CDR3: CASSWGGTDTQYF
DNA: TGTGCCAGCAGCTGGGGGGGGACAGATACGCAGTATTTT

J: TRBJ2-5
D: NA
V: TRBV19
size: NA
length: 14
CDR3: CASSAPQDYSHQHF
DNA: TGTGCCAGTAGTGCACCACAGGACTACAGCCACCAGCACTTC

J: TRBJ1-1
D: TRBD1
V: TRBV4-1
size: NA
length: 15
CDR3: CASSSMDRENTEAFF
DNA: TGCGCCAGCAGCTCTATGGACAGGGAGAACACTGAAGCTTTCTTT

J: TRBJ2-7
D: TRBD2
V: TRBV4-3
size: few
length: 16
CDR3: CASSQDGAGGPDEQYF
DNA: TGCGCCAGCAGCCAAGATGGGGCGGGGGGGCCGGACGAGCAGTACTTC

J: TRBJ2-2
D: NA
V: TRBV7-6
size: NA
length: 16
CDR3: CASSLRAGTNTGELFF
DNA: TGTGCCAGCAGCTTACGGGCAGGGACGAACACCGGGGAGCTGTTTTTT

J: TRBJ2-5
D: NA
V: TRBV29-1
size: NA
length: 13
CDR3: CSVEKGGQETQYF
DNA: TGCAGCGTTGAAAAAGGGGGTCAAGAGACCCAGTACTTC

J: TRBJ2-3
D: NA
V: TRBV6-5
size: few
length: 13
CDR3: CASRRGREDTQYF
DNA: TGTGCCAGCAGACGAGGGCGGGAAGATACGCAGTATTTT

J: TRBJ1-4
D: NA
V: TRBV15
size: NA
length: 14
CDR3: CATRGRGANEKLFF
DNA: TGTGCGACCAGGGGTCGGGGGGCGAATGAAAAACTGTTTTTT

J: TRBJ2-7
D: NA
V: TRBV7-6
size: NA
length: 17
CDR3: CASSNELWRRAGYEQYF
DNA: TGTGCCAGCAGCAACGAGTTGTGGCGTCGCGCAGGGTACGAGCAGTACTTC

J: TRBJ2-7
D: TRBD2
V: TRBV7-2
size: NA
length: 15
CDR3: CASSLNLAGGYEQYF
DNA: TGTGCCAGCAGCTTAAACCTAGCGGGTGGCTACGAGCAGTACTTC

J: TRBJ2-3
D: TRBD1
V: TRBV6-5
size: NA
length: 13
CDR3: CASRQGAEDTQYF
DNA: TGTGCCAGCAGGCAGGGGGCCGAAGATACGCAGTATTTT

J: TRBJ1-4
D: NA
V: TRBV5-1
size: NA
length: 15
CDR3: CASSSAGTTNEKLFF
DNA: TGCGCCAGCAGCTCGGCGGGGACTACTAATGAAAAACTGTTTTTT

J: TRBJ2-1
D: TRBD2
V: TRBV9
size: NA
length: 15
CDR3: CASSASGRALNEQFF
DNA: TGTGCCAGCAGCGCTAGCGGGAGGGCCCTCAATGAGCAGTTCTTC